These 14 T cell receptor beta chains originate from one sample sequenced in a study of cytomegalovirus exposure and HLA in healthy donors. PCR used 60 Vbeta primers and 13 Jbeta primers. The assay was immunoSEQ multiplex PCR, and TCRdb's table has in-frame clones only and misses some. The sample lists approximately 150,000 clones, 75% to 90% occurring once. The sequencing input was PBMCs. The receptors here all came from a woman younger than 45 in good health and CMV-seronegative.

This clone has a single count. V usage is TRBV14 and J usage is TRBJ2-1, with 14 positions matching TRBD2. The germline CDR1 and CDR2 sequences are SGHDN and FVKESK. Trimming at V came to 8 bases and at J to 4 bases, leaving 1 base not matched to a gene. The CDR3 runs 14 residues. The CDR3 spells CASGLAGGYNEQFF. In DNA, the CDR3 is TGTGCCAGCGGACTAGCGGGAGGTTACAATGAGCAGTTCTTC.

This clone showed up just a few times. This sequence joins TRBV7-6 and TRBJ2-2; D gene ambiguous. The CDR3 covers 14 residues. The V and J ends lost 3 bases and 2 bases respectively, with 7 bases between them. Germline CDR1 reads SGHVS; CDR2 reads FNYEAQ. CDR3 in DNA: TGTGCCAGCAGCTTTCAGAAAAACACCGGGGAGCTGTTTTTT. Protein: CASSFQKNTGELFF.

The chain recombines TRBV30 with TRBJ2-1; 8 positions agree with TRBD2. Germline loops: CDR1 GTSNPN, CDR2 SVGIG (reference sequence). This CDR3 has 14 amino acids. Trimming removed 5 bases from V and 8 bases from J; junction bases left unmatched: 11. CDR3 in amino acids: CAWGAAGEIHEQFF. In nucleotides, the CDR3 is TGTGCCTGGGGGGCAGCGGGAGAGATCCATGAGCAGTTCTTC.

The chain carries TRBV5-1 and TRBJ1-2; D is undetermined. CDR3 size: 15 residues. Looked up from germline, CDR1 is SGHRS and CDR2 is YFSETQ. Trimming stripped 1 base from V and 2 bases from J, with 12 bases between. In DNA form, the CDR3 reads TGCGCCAGCAGCTTGCGTCCAGGTCAAAACTATGGCTACACCTTC. Its translation: CASSLRPGQNYGYTF.

The gene calls are TRBV7-2 and TRBJ1-2; D ambiguous. Germline V gives CDR1 SGHTA, CDR2 FQGNSA. V was cut by 11 bases and J by 2 bases, with 15 bases left in between. The CDR3 consists of 13 residues. The CDR3 is CAEAPPTNYGYTF. The CDR3 DNA follows: TGTGCCGAAGCGCCCCCAACGAACTATGGCTACACCTTC. The full variable domain, its missing parts supplied by reference TRBV7-2 and TRBJ1-2, is GAGVSQSPSNKVTEKGKDVELRCDPISGHTALYWYRQSLGQGLEFLIYFQGNSAPDKSGLPSDRFSAERTGGSVSTLTIQRTQQEDSAVYLCAEAPPTNYGYTFGSGTRLTVV.

The chain recombines TRBV19 with TRBJ2-3, with 8 nucleotides matching TRBD1. Trimming cost V 10 bases and J 1 base; bases outside gene matches: 10. The CDR3 runs 15 residues. CDR1 LNHDA and CDR2 SQIVND come from the germline V gene (reference sequence). CDR3 coding DNA: TGTGCCATTTCAACTCGGGGACAGGGCACAGATACGCAGTATTTT. It yields the protein CAISTRGQGTDTQYF. The whole variable domain, filled in from reference TRBV19 and TRBJ2-3, reads DGGITQSPKYLFRKEGQNVTLSCEQNLNHDAMYWYRQDPGQGLRLIYYSQIVNDFQKGDIAEGYSVSREKKESFPLTVTSAQKNPTAFYLCAISTRGQGTDTQYFGPGTRLTVL.

This clone was seen a few times. The chain recombines TRBV6-4 with TRBJ2-2; 10 nucleotides line up with TRBD2. CDR3 length: 16 amino acids. The ends lost 0 bases at V and 6 bases at J; junction bases unmatched: 4. Germline CDR1 and CDR2: MRHNA and SNTAGT. This chain's CDR3 is CASSDSTAGGPGELFF. The CDR3 DNA reads as TGTGCCAGCAGTGACTCGACAGCGGGAGGGCCCGGGGAGCTGTTTTTT.

The chain carries TRBV2 and TRBJ2-7, with a weak D call TRBD2 (5 bases). Germline assignment: CDR1 SNHLY and CDR2 FYNNEI. V was shortened by 7 bases and J by 3 bases, with 7 bases between the two germline ends. This CDR3 region has 11 residues. The CDR3 region has the DNA TGTGCCAGCACGGCGGGCTACGAGCAGTACTTC. Translation: CASTAGYEQYF.

The genes are TRBV6-6 and TRBJ1-4; no definite D call. The germline V gene has CDR1 MNHNY and CDR2 SVGAGI (reference sequence). Trimming left V 2 bases short and J 7 bases short, with 14 bases between. The CDR3 is made up of 15 amino acids. The CDR3 loop is CASSYEGGIGEKLFF. DNA for the CDR3: TGTGCCAGCAGTTACGAGGGCGGGATAGGTGAAAAACTGTTTTTT.

The genes are TRBV28 and TRBJ2-3; D remains unclear. Germline V lookup: CDR1 MDHEN, CDR2 SYDVKM. V lost 2 bases, J lost 0 bases, and 12 bases lay in between. CDR3 length: 16 amino acids. The CDR3 DNA follows: TGTGCCAGCAGTTTAGGAACGACTCAAAGCACAGATACGCAGTATTTT. Protein sequence: CASSLGTTQSTDTQYF.

The rearrangement links TRBV11-2 to TRBJ1-6, with 7 bases fitting TRBD1. Germline lookup yields CDR1 SGHAT and CDR2 FQNNGV. The CDR3 loop spans 15 amino acids. Losses at the gene ends were 7 bases for V and 5 bases for J; bases not matched to a gene: 8. Here the CDR3 DNA reads TGTGCCAGCATCACGGCCGGGACAGATAATTCACCCCTCCACTTT. This translates into CASITAGTDNSPLHF.

The chain combines TRBV30 with TRBJ2-7; 12 bases align to TRBD2. CDR3 length equals 16 residues. V lost 3 bases, J lost 3 bases, and 9 bases stayed unmatched. The germline V gene has CDR1 GTSNPN and CDR2 SVGIG (reference sequence). The CDR3 region is CAWSPWTSGNRYEQYF. As DNA, the CDR3 is TGTGCCTGGAGCCCATGGACTAGCGGGAACCGCTACGAGCAGTACTTC.

The rearrangement joins TRBV28 to TRBJ2-6; D call uncertain. This CDR3 region has 15 residues. V gave up 1 base and J gave up 1 base, with 5 bases separating them. Germline V gene sequence: CDR1 MDHEN, CDR2 SYDVKM. The CDR3 coding sequence is TGTGCCAGCAGTTTATCTGTATCTGGGGCCAACGTCCTGACTTTC. Its protein is CASSLSVSGANVLTF.

The chain employs TRBV13 and TRBJ1-6; D perhaps matches TRBD1 (5 bases). The germline V and J ends were trimmed by 5 bases and 7 bases, with 15 bases remaining between them. CDR3 length: 15 amino acids. Germline V gives CDR1 PRHDT, CDR2 FYEKMQ (reference sequence). CDR3 sequence: CASSLDGPGNSPLHF. The CDR3 DNA is TGTGCCAGCAGCCTAGACGGACCAGGGAATTCACCCCTCCACTTT.